A single sample is the source of the 27 T cell receptor beta chains below, sequenced in a study of OX40 agonist ivuxolimab in advanced cancers. The data were produced by immunoSEQ multiplex PCR, yet TCRdb's version contains in-frame clones alone and is incomplete. The top ten hold roughly 34% of the sample, which has tens of thousands of clones, approximately 87% seen once. Here the sequenced sample was CD4+ or CD8+ T cells sorted from blood, taken in a trial of the OX40 agonist ivuxolimab. Source of these receptors: an adult with an advanced solid tumor such as melanoma, head and neck, liver or kidney cancer.

The gene calls are TRBV27 and TRBJ1-1; TRBD1 matches at 9 bases. The CDR3 covers 16 residues. In germline, CDR1 is MNHEY, CDR2 SMNVEV (reference sequence). J gave up 6 bases and V 1 base, and 9 bases lay outside the gene matches. The CDR3 DNA is TGTGCCAGCAGTTTATGGGGGACAGGGCGGATCCCTGAAGCTTTCTTT. This codes for CASSLWGTGRIPEAFF.

In this sample, this clone turned up once. The chain employs TRBV21-1 and TRBJ2-5; the D call in the table, TRBD2, was not verified against the DNA. TRBV21-1 is recorded as a pseudogene. CDR3 length: 14 amino acids. The CDR3 region has the DNA TGTGCCAGCAGCTCCGACCCCGGGAAAGAGACCCAGTACTTC. Encoded protein: CASSSDPGKETQYF.

This clone has only one observation. V is TRBV30 and J is TRBJ2-2, with D maybe TRBD1 (6 bases). The V and J ends lost 0 bases and 6 bases respectively, with 8 bases between them. Germline V lookup: CDR1 GTSNPN, CDR2 SVGIG (reference sequence). The CDR3 runs to 13 residues. This CDR3 is CAWSVAGAGELFF. CDR3 nucleotide sequence: TGTGCCTGGAGTGTGGCAGGGGCCGGGGAGCTGTTTTTT.

This clone has a count of ten or more. The gene calls are TRBV5-5 and TRBJ2-7; 11 bases are shared with TRBD1. Trimming at V came to 0 bases and at J to 5 bases, leaving 4 bases not matched to a gene. CDR1 is SGHKS and CDR2 is YYEKEE in the germline V gene (reference sequence). The CDR3 length is 15 residues. CDR3: CASSLAWDRGNEQYF. The DNA for the CDR3 is TGTGCCAGCAGCTTGGCCTGGGACAGGGGGAACGAGCAGTACTTC.

The genes are TRBV10-3 and TRBJ1-1; D might be TRBD1 (5 bases). This CDR3 spans 15 amino acids. CDR1 ENHRY and CDR2 SYGVKD come from the germline V gene. Trimming pared 0 bases from V and 3 bases from J, leaving 11 bases between. The CDR3 DNA reads as TGTGCCATCAGTGAGTCAGGGGCGATTTACACTGAAGCTTTCTTT. Amino acid sequence: CAISESGAIYTEAFF.

This chain uses TRBV28 with TRBJ1-5; D not resolved. The germline V gene encodes CDR1 MDHEN and CDR2 SYDVKM. V lost 3 bases, J lost 0 bases, and 9 bases lay in between. This CDR3 region has 15 residues. CDR3: CASSFVANSNQPQHF. CDR3 bases: TGTGCCAGCAGTTTTGTGGCAAATAGCAATCAGCCCCAGCATTTT.

The chain combines TRBV18 with TRBJ2-7, with TRBD2 matching over 8 bases. The CDR3 extends over 16 amino acids. Germline CDR1 is KGHSH and CDR2 is LQKENI. The ends lost 0 bases at V and 6 bases at J; junction bases unmatched: 10. This CDR3 reads CASSPPPGGGPGEQYF. For the CDR3, the DNA is TGTGCCAGCTCACCACCCCCCGGGGGGGGACCGGGCGAGCAGTACTTC.

This clone was found a few times. The V gene is TRBV9, the J gene TRBJ1-5; D remains unclear. V lost 0 bases and J 2 bases, leaving 6 bases between the germline ends. CDR1 SGDLS and CDR2 YYNGEE come from the germline V gene. CDR3 length: 14 amino acids. For the CDR3, the DNA is TGTGCCAGCAGCGTAGGAGAGGGCAATCAGCCCCAGCATTTT. This translates into CASSVGEGNQPQHF.

The chain combines TRBV27 with TRBJ2-5; 13 nucleotides align to TRBD2. The CDR3 runs to 15 residues. Germline V gene sequence: CDR1 MNHEY, CDR2 SMNVEV (reference sequence). The trim removed 4 bases at V and 4 bases at J, leaving 3 bases unmatched. The CDR3 DNA reads as TGTGCCAGCAGTTGGACTAGCGGGAGTTCAGAGACCCAGTACTTC. Encoded protein: CASSWTSGSSETQYF.

This clone was recorded once. The J gene is TRBJ2-5, the V gene TRBV6-6; possibly TRBD1 for D (6 bases). The V end lost 10 bases, the J end lost 5 bases, and 23 bases lay between the germline ends. Germline CDR1 and CDR2: MNHNY and SVGAGI (reference sequence). This CDR3 is 15 amino acids long. The CDR3 is CATTVPVWGRETQYF. The CDR3 coding sequence is TGTGCCACCACGGTCCCGGTTTGGGGGCGGGAGACCCAGTACTTC.

The genes are TRBV19 and TRBJ1-6; 12 bases agree with TRBD1. Trimming removed 3 bases from V and 6 bases from J; junction bases left unmatched: 6. The V gene's germline CDR1 is LNHDA and CDR2 SQIVND (reference sequence). The CDR3 is made up of 17 amino acids. For the CDR3, the DNA is TGTGCCAGTAGTATCGGGACAGGGGGCGCCGGTAATTCACCCCTCCACTTT. Protein product: CASSIGTGGAGNSPLHF.

The chain couples TRBV27 to TRBJ1-2; a possible D gene is TRBD1 (5 bases). V was cut by 3 bases and J by 1 base, with 6 bases left in between. The CDR3 consists of 13 residues. CDR1 is MNHEY and CDR2 is SMNVEV in the germline V gene (reference sequence). The CDR3: CASSLGGNYGYTF. DNA of the CDR3: TGTGCCAGCAGTTTGGGGGGTAACTATGGCTACACCTTC.

The chain joins TRBV15 to TRBJ2-7; 7 nucleotides agree with TRBD1. This CDR3 is built from 16 residues. In germline, CDR1 is LNHNV, CDR2 YYDKDF (reference sequence). The J segment lost 3 bases and the V segment lost 2 bases, leaving 10 bases of the junction unmatched. CDR3 sequence: CATSRTLPGQNYEQYF. The CDR3 region has the DNA TGTGCCACCAGCAGAACTCTTCCGGGACAGAACTACGAGCAGTACTTC.

This sequence joins TRBV7-9 and TRBJ2-1; D not certain. CDR3 size: 12 residues. The V end was cut by 2 bases, the J end by 10 bases, with 9 bases between. Germline V gives CDR1 SEHNR, CDR2 FQNEAQ (reference sequence). The CDR3 protein is CASSLMQPEQFF. DNA for the CDR3: TGTGCCAGCAGCTTAATGCAACCAGAGCAGTTCTTC.

The rearrangement joins TRBV7-9 to TRBJ2-7, with D possibly TRBD1 on 5 matching bases. The germline gives CDR1 SEHNR, CDR2 FQNEAQ (reference sequence). The CDR3 covers 12 residues. V was clipped by 5 bases and J by 6 bases, with 11 bases between them. CDR3 amino acids: CASSTAGREQYF. The DNA for the CDR3 is TGTGCCAGCAGCACCGCAGGGCGCGAGCAGTACTTC.

CDR3 sequence reads: CASSLWGAGNEKLFF. The CDR3, as DNA: TGTGCCAGCAGTTTATGGGGGGCCGGTAATGAAAAACTGTTTTTT. The chain joins TRBV27 to TRBJ1-4; a possible D gene is TRBD1 (6 bases). Germline V gene data show CDR1 as MNHEY and CDR2 as SMNVEV (reference sequence). The CDR3 sequence is 15 residues long. Trimming shortened V by 1 base and J by 4 bases, and 10 bases separated the two germline ends.

This rearrangement joins TRBV2 to TRBJ1-5; D gene unclear. This CDR3 spans 12 amino acids. V lost 8 bases and J lost 4, with 9 bases in between. In germline, CDR1 is SNHLY, CDR2 FYNNEI. CDR3 region: CASALANQPQHF. As DNA, the CDR3 is TGTGCCAGCGCCCTAGCGAATCAGCCCCAGCATTTT.

The chain employs TRBV6-5 and TRBJ2-7; D perhaps matches TRBD2 (5 bases). With 4 bases removed from V and 2 bases from J, the gap between germline ends came to 12 bases. Germline CDR1 reads MNHEY; CDR2 reads SVGAGI. This CDR3 region has 14 residues. This CDR3 reads CASSSQTGTYEQYF. CDR3 nucleotide sequence: TGTGCCAGCAGTTCACAAACGGGAACCTACGAGCAGTACTTC.

V is TRBV27 and J is TRBJ2-3; D is undetermined. The V gene lost 3 bases and the J gene lost 0 bases, with 4 bases spanning the gap. Germline CDR1 MNHEY, CDR2 SMNVEV (reference sequence). This CDR3 is built from 13 residues. CDR3 amino acids: CASSLASTDTQYF. CDR3 sequence (DNA): TGTGCCAGCAGTTTGGCCAGCACAGATACGCAGTATTTT.

V gene TRBV28 combines with J gene TRBJ1-1; D is perhaps TRBD1 (6 bases). CDR1 MDHEN and CDR2 SYDVKM come from the germline V gene. V dropped 5 bases and J dropped 0 bases, with 22 bases sitting between them. The CDR3 has 18 residues. The CDR3 loop is CASSPGKWDTTMNTEAFF. The CDR3 DNA reads TGTGCCAGCAGTCCCGGAAAGTGGGACACTACAATGAACACTGAAGCTTTCTTT. Full variable domain (missing parts from reference TRBV28 and TRBJ1-1): DVKVTQSSRYLVKRTGEKVFLECVQDMDHENMFWYRQDPGLGLRLIYFSYDVKMKEKGDIPEGYSVSREKKERFSLILESASTNQTSMYLCASSPGKWDTTMNTEAFFGQGTRLTVV.

The chain joins TRBV2 to TRBJ1-5; D perhaps matches TRBD1 (5 bases). Per germline, CDR1 SNHLY and CDR2 FYNNEI. Trimming cost V 3 bases and J 0 bases, with 18 bases left between them. The CDR3 covers 18 residues. CDR3 sequence reads: CASSDNPGGWDSNQPQHF. In nucleotides, the CDR3 is TGTGCCAGCAGTGACAATCCCGGGGGTTGGGATAGCAATCAGCCCCAGCATTTT. Full variable domain (rest looked up from reference TRBV2 and TRBJ1-5): EPEVTQTPSHQVTQMGQEVILRCVPISNHLYFYWYRQILGQKVEFLVSFYNNEISEKSEIFDDQFSVERPDGSNFTLKIRSTKLEDSAMYFCASSDNPGGWDSNQPQHFGDGTRLSIL.

The chain carries TRBV27 and TRBJ1-2; D gene uncertain. The V gene lost 4 bases and the J gene lost 3 bases, with 9 bases spanning the gap. Germline V gives CDR1 MNHEY, CDR2 SMNVEV (reference sequence). The CDR3 spans 13 residues. CDR3 sequence: CASSSLIYYGYTF. CDR3 bases: TGTGCCAGCAGTTCCCTCATTTACTATGGCTACACCTTC.

The V call is TRBV14, the J call TRBJ2-2; TRBD1 matches at 10 bases. This CDR3 contains 15 residues. The germline gives CDR1 SGHDN, CDR2 FVKESK. V shed 3 bases and J 5 bases; nucleotides not matched to a gene: 3. The CDR3 reads CASSQMGQGTGELFF. The DNA of the CDR3 is TGTGCCAGCAGCCAGATGGGACAGGGGACCGGGGAGCTGTTTTTT. Supplemented by reference TRBV14 and TRBJ2-2, the full variable domain reads EAGVTQFPSHSVIEKGQTVTLRCDPISGHDNLYWYRRVMGKEIKFLLHFVKESKQDESGMPNNRFLAERTGGTYSTLKVQPAELEDSGVYFCASSQMGQGTGELFFGEGSRLTVL.

V and J are TRBV13 and TRBJ2-1; D call uncertain. V was trimmed by 3 bases and J by 6 bases, leaving 9 bases between them. The CDR3 runs to 13 residues. Germline V gives CDR1 PRHDT, CDR2 FYEKMQ (reference sequence). This CDR3 is CASSFSEGNEQFF. For the CDR3, the DNA is TGTGCCAGCAGCTTCTCCGAAGGCAATGAGCAGTTCTTC.

The J gene is TRBJ2-7, the V gene TRBV5-1, with a possible D match to TRBD2 (7 bases). The length of the CDR3 is 14 residues. Trimming cost V 5 bases and J 0 bases, with 12 bases left between them. Germline V gene sequence: CDR1 SGHRS, CDR2 YFSETQ. The CDR3, as DNA: TGCGCCAGCAGGGGAGGGGGGGACTCCTACGAGCAGTACTTC. Protein: CASRGGGDSYEQYF.

This clone was recorded once. V and J are TRBV29-1 and TRBJ2-7; D is ambiguous. CDR3 length: 13 residues. V was shortened by 5 bases and J by 2 bases, with 13 bases between the two germline ends. Germline CDR1 is SQVTM and CDR2 is ANQGSEA. CDR3 bases: TGCAGCGTTCTGTGGACGAAAACCTACGAGCAGTACTTC. It codes for CSVLWTKTYEQYF.

The rearrangement uses TRBV5-1 and TRBJ1-4, with 9 bases fitting TRBD1. Germline V gene data show CDR1 as SGHRS and CDR2 as YFSETQ. Germline trimming cut 0 bases from V and 5 bases from J; bases unmatched to any gene: 2. The CDR3 is 15 amino acids. CDR3 nucleotide sequence: TGCGCCAGCAGCTTGGCGGACAGGGGAAATGAAAAACTGTTTTTT. It translates to CASSLADRGNEKLFF.